The next 2 T cell receptor beta chains were all read from a single sample in a study of cytomegalovirus exposure and HLA in healthy donors. PCR used 60 Vbeta primers and 13 Jbeta primers. TCRdb's copy holds only in-frame clones and misses some; the assay was immunoSEQ multiplex PCR. The sample carries some 200,000 clones, almost 70% recorded once. Sequenced: PBMCs. The receptors were sampled from a man aged 35 to 55 in good health and CMV-seropositive.

This clone has just one count. This rearrangement joins TRBV4-2 to TRBJ2-1; TRBD2 agrees at 12 bases. Trimming at V came to 4 bases and at J to 7 bases, leaving 8 bases not matched to a gene. The germline CDR1 and CDR2 sequences are LGHNA and YNFKEQ. This CDR3 region has 16 residues. The CDR3 loop is CASSLELAGGRNEQFF. Here the CDR3 DNA reads TGTGCCAGCAGCCTAGAACTAGCGGGGGGCCGTAATGAGCAGTTCTTC.

This clone appeared a single time. V gene TRBV27 combines with J gene TRBJ2-1; D is perhaps TRBD1 (7 bases). With 7 bases removed from V and 2 bases from J, the gap between germline ends came to 15 bases. CDR1 is MNHEY, CDR2 SMNVEV, per germline (reference sequence). The CDR3 extends over 15 amino acids. The CDR3 region is CASTMTGRTYNEQFF. DNA of the CDR3: TGTGCCAGCACCATGACAGGGAGGACCTACAATGAGCAGTTCTTC.